This T cell receptor (beta chain) was identified in a study of shared clonotypes between healthy human individuals. The junction had 4 bases not matched to a gene; V was cut back by 6 bases and J by 5 bases. Germline V gives CDR1 SNHLY, CDR2 FYNNEI. This CDR3 is 15 amino acids long. Data came from immunoSEQ multiplex PCR; TCRdb stores just in-frame clones and leaves some out. The sample records millions of clones, about 95% being singletons. The naive CD8 population came from CD45RO-negative cells selected for CCR7, without terminally differentiated effector memory CD45RA+ cells. This chain joins TRBV2 and TRBJ2-3; 14 positions match TRBD2. Material for sequencing was naive CD8+ T cells sorted from blood. The TCR sequence derives from a man aged 18 to 29 in good health. The CDR3 DNA follows: TGTGCCAGCAGGGGGACTAGCGGGAGAGGAGATACGCAGTATTTT. It encodes CASRGTSGRGDTQYF. Full variable domain (rest looked up from reference TRBV2 and TRBJ2-3): EPEVTQTPSHQVTQMGQEVILRCVPISNHLYFYWYRQILGQKVEFLVSFYNNEISEKSEIFDDQFSVERPDGSNFTLKIRSTKLEDSAMYFCASRGTSGRGDTQYFGPGTRLTVL.